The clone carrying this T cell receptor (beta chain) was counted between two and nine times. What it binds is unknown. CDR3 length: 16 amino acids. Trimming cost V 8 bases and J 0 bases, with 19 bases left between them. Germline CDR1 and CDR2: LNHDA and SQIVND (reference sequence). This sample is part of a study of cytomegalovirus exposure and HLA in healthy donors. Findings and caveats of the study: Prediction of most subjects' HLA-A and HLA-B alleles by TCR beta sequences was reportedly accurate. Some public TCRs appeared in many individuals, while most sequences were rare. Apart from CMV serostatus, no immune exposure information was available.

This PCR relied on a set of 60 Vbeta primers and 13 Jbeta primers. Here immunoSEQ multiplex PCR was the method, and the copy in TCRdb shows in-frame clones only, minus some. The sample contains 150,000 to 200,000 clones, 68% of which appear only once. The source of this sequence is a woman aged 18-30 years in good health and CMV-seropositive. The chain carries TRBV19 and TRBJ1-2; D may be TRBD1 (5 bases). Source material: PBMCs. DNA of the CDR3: TGTGCCAGTCTGTGGCGCGGGGCAGGGACTAACTATGGCTACACCTTC. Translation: CASLWRGAGTNYGYTF.